The entry that follows covers one TCR beta chain sequence. The data derive from a study of blood T cells in healthy people across ages. V was pared by 1 base and J by 3 bases, with 12 bases between. Germline V lookup: CDR1 MNHNS, CDR2 SASEGT. The CDR3 length is 15 residues. Together with a sample-barcoded 5' primer, a J-beta primer mix was included in a second PCR lasting roughly 6 to 12 cycles. MiXCR was run by TCRdb on the 5' RACE reads, yielding one entry per CDR3 protein. Of roughly 1.5 million distinct CDR3 sequences listed, about 45% are singletons. Per-sample yields of isolated PBMCs were at least 6 million.

The chain uses TRBV6-1 and TRBJ1-1, with TRBD1 as a possible D gene (5 bases). The sequence derives from a woman aged 18-29 years in good health. The sample taken for sequencing was blood. This CDR3 is CASSEGSGYDTEAFF. Here the CDR3 DNA reads TGTGCCAGCAGTGAAGGTTCAGGGTACGACACTGAAGCTTTCTTT.